The next 9 T cell receptor beta chains were all read from a single sample in a study of shared clonotypes between healthy human individuals. Some clones are missing from TCRdb's copy, which holds only in-frame ones; the method was immunoSEQ multiplex PCR. The repertoire holds roughly 1,600,000 clones, about 98.5% seen once, with under 0.45% in the top ten. The specimen was naive CD4+ T cells sorted from blood. Subset indicated: CD45RA+ positively selected. The receptors were gathered from a man younger than 45 in good health.

CDR3 in amino acids: CASTHRAGITDTQYF. In nucleotides, the CDR3 is TGTGCCAGCACCCATCGGGCAGGGATAACAGATACGCAGTATTTT. The V call is TRBV6-4, the J call TRBJ2-3; D might be TRBD1 (5 bases). The CDR3 spans 15 residues. Germline CDR1 MRHNA, CDR2 SNTAGT. Deletions cut 7 bases from V and 3 bases from J, with 17 bases between.

V is TRBV5-1 and J is TRBJ2-7; D is perhaps TRBD2 (6 bases). This CDR3 region has 15 residues. The germline CDR1 and CDR2 sequences are SGHRS and YFSETQ. Trimming stripped 4 bases from V and 5 bases from J, with 19 bases between. CDR3: CASSPVAGMGHEQYF. DNA for the CDR3: TGCGCCAGCAGCCCTGTGGCGGGGATGGGCCACGAGCAGTACTTC.

CDR3 in DNA: TGCGCCAGCAGGAAGGACAACTACGAGCAGTACTTC. It translates to CASRKDNYEQYF. The chain carries TRBV5-1 and TRBJ2-7; D may be TRBD1 (5 bases). The CDR3 is made up of 12 amino acids. V dropped 5 bases and J dropped 3 bases, with 9 bases sitting between them. CDR1 is SGHRS, CDR2 YFSETQ, per germline.

The J gene is TRBJ2-2, the V gene TRBV30; D call uncertain. Germline values: CDR1 GTSNPN, CDR2 SVGIG (reference sequence). The CDR3 has 13 amino acids. The V gene lost 5 bases and the J gene lost 6 bases, with 13 bases spanning the gap. CDR3 protein: CAWVADSSGELFF. The CDR3 DNA is TGTGCCTGGGTTGCCGACTCGTCCGGGGAGCTGTTTTTT.

The chain carries TRBV10-3 and TRBJ2-1, with D tentatively TRBD1 (5 bases). From germline, CDR1 is ENHRY and CDR2 SYGVKD. The CDR3 covers 13 residues. V was shortened by 8 bases and J by 3 bases, with 11 bases between the two germline ends. CDR3 sequence: CAIGAENYNEQFF. CDR3 sequence (DNA): TGTGCCATCGGGGCGGAGAACTACAATGAGCAGTTCTTC.

V gene TRBV9 combines with J gene TRBJ1-1; D is perhaps TRBD1 (6 bases). CDR3 length equals 13 residues. CDR1 and CDR2 from the germline V gene are SGDLS and YYNGEE. With 6 bases removed from V and 1 base from J, the gap between germline ends came to 10 bases. CDR3 DNA: TGTGCCAGCACGGGACACCAGAACACTGAAGCTTTCTTT. Translating gives CASTGHQNTEAFF.

The chain combines TRBV7-8 with TRBJ2-3; the D gene is possibly TRBD2 (5 bases). V was clipped by 2 bases and J by 1 base, with 10 bases between them. The CDR3 covers 15 residues. Germline-derived CDR1 and CDR2 are SGHVS and FQNEAQ. The DNA of the CDR3 is TGTGCCAGCAGCTTACCGGGAACGGGCACAGATACGCAGTATTTT. Protein sequence: CASSLPGTGTDTQYF.

V gene TRBV7-9 combines with J gene TRBJ1-4, with TRBD1 identical over 7 bases. The CDR3 sequence is 16 residues long. V lost 4 bases to trimming and J lost 3 bases; unmatched junction nucleotides: 8. The germline gives CDR1 SEHNR, CDR2 FQNEAQ (reference sequence). The CDR3 sequence: CASSSTGVQPNEKLFF. The CDR3 DNA sequence: TGTGCCAGCAGCTCCACAGGGGTGCAGCCTAATGAAAAACTGTTTTTT.

The rearrangement uses TRBV19 and TRBJ1-5, with a tentative D call TRBD1 (6 bases). Trimming removed 5 bases from V and 7 bases from J, with 21 bases in between. Per the germline V gene, CDR1 is LNHDA and CDR2 is SQIVND (reference sequence). There are 16 residues in the CDR3. The CDR3 protein is CASSPPGAFSRQPQHF. The CDR3 DNA sequence: TGTGCCAGTAGTCCCCCAGGGGCCTTTTCCAGGCAGCCCCAGCATTTT.